What follows describes a single TCR beta chain. Its cognate antigen is unknown. These data are taken from a study of beta chain features in type 1 diabetes. At the level of the study: Patients were similar to healthy donors in age and gender (as well as in cell yields).

Study conclusions and caveats: Moderately but significantly shorter TCRB CDR3s were found in Type 1 diabetes patients in all four CD4+ subsets.

This CDR3 region has 16 residues. Germline loops: CDR1 LNHNV, CDR2 YYDKDF (reference sequence). Trimming cost V 1 base and J 0 bases, with 10 bases left between them. Since all of the isolated RNA was reverse transcribed, expressed TCRB transcripts were what got sequenced. Generated by immunoSEQ multiplex PCR, the TCRdb table keeps only in-frame clones and is missing some. The data contain under 350,000 clones, about 13% of them singletons. The chain uses TRBV15 and TRBJ2-4, with D perhaps matching TRBD1 (6 bases). This sequence originates from a man aged 25-45 years with type 1 diabetes. Sequencing input: naive CD4+ T cells from blood. CDR3 sequence reads: CATSRGGQLAKNIQYF. DNA of the CDR3: TGTGCCACCAGCAGAGGAGGACAGCTAGCCAAAAACATTCAGTACTTC.